Shown below are 30 T cell receptor beta chains from a single sample sequenced in a study of response to subunit inactivated influenza vaccine. TCRdb re-analysed the RT-PCR reads in MiXCR, keeping a single row per CDR3 protein. Of around 520,000 distinct CDR3 sequences in the sample, approximately 12% are singletons; the top ten hold about 9.4%. Material: PBMCs from blood, obtained on the day of vaccination. The receptor source for this set is a man in his fifties who received an inactivated influenza vaccine.

Ten or more counts support this clonotype. The chain has TRBV29-1 and TRBJ1-2; D possibly corresponds to TRBD1 (6 bases). Trimming stripped 0 bases from V and 2 bases from J, with 13 bases between. The length of the CDR3 is 15 residues. Germline CDR1 SQVTM, CDR2 ANQGSEA. CDR3 in DNA: TGCAGCGTTGAAGAAGCCAGGGGACCCAACTATGGCTACACCTTC. Encoded protein: CSVEEARGPNYGYTF.

CDR3 sequence (DNA): TGTGCCAGCAGTTATATAGGGGCACCCCTCCACTTT. This translates into CASSYIGAPLHF. The chain joins TRBV6-5 to TRBJ1-6; possible D gene TRBD1, 5 bases. V lost 3 bases to trimming and J lost 11 bases, with 8 bases between them. The CDR3 is 12 amino acids. Per germline, CDR1 MNHEY and CDR2 SVGAGI.

The V gene is TRBV20-1, the J gene TRBJ2-1; no definite D call. The CDR3 runs to 14 residues. CDR1 and CDR2 (germline): DFQATT, SNEGSKA (reference sequence). V lost 6 bases to trimming and J lost 0 bases, with 12 bases between them. The CDR3 nucleotides read TGCAGTGCCGCTAGAGGAAACTCCTACAATGAGCAGTTCTTC. It specifies CSAARGNSYNEQFF.

The chain recombines TRBV28 with TRBJ2-2; possible D gene TRBD1, 6 bases. Germline V gives CDR1 MDHEN, CDR2 SYDVKM. The V and J ends lost 6 bases and 7 bases respectively, with 12 bases between them. The length of the CDR3 is 13 residues. DNA of the CDR3: TGTGCCAGCAGCTGGACAGCCCTCGGGGAGCTGTTTTTT. As protein: CASSWTALGELFF.

The gene calls are TRBV3-1 and TRBJ2-2, with D perhaps matching TRBD2 (6 bases). The CDR3 runs to 15 residues. V was cut by 4 bases and J by 4 bases, with 13 bases left in between. Germline CDR1 and CDR2: LGHDT and YNNKEL (reference sequence). The CDR3 DNA sequence: TGTGCCAGCAGCCGCCCTGGGGGAGGCACCGGGGAGCTGTTTTTT. It encodes CASSRPGGGTGELFF.

This clonotype was seen many times. The rearrangement uses TRBV5-1 and TRBJ1-1, with 8 bases lining up with TRBD1. The germline gives CDR1 SGHRS, CDR2 YFSETQ. The CDR3 contains 16 residues. V shed 0 bases and J 0 bases; nucleotides not matched to a gene: 4. The CDR3 reads CASSLEPTGVNTEAFF. DNA of the CDR3: TGCGCCAGCAGCTTGGAACCGACAGGGGTGAACACTGAAGCTTTCTTT.

The CDR3, as DNA: TGCGCCAGCAGCTTTGGGACAGGGGGCGTCAATGAGCAGTTCTTC. It specifies CASSFGTGGVNEQFF. This chain uses TRBV5-1 with TRBJ2-1, with 12 bases matching TRBD1. The junction had 3 bases not matched to a gene; V was cut back by 2 bases and J by 6 bases. Germline CDR1 is SGHRS and CDR2 is YFSETQ. The CDR3 is made up of 15 amino acids.

The V call is TRBV5-5, the J call TRBJ2-5; 9 positions match TRBD1. Germline CDR1 reads SGHKS; CDR2 reads YYEKEE (reference sequence). This CDR3 has 15 amino acids. V shed 6 bases, J shed 7 bases, and the junction held 13 bases outside the gene matches. In DNA, the CDR3 is TGTGCCAGCACCACCGACAGGGGGAATTTGGGGACCCAGTACTTC. This sequence encodes CASTTDRGNLGTQYF. The whole variable domain, filled in from reference TRBV5-5 and TRBJ2-5, reads DAGVTQSPTHLIKTRGQQVTLRCSPISGHKSVSWYQQVLGQGPQFIFQYYEKEERGRGNFPDRFSARQFPNYSSELNVNALLLGDSALYLCASTTDRGNLGTQYFGPGTRLLVL.

This clonotype was seen only a few times. V is TRBV20-1 and J is TRBJ2-2, with D maybe TRBD2 (6 bases). Germline lookup yields CDR1 DFQATT and CDR2 SNEGSKA (reference sequence). V was pared by 6 bases and J by 1 base, with 12 bases between. The length of the CDR3 is 14 residues. This chain's CDR3 is CSATPGVNTGELFF. For the CDR3, the DNA is TGCAGTGCAACCCCGGGGGTGAACACCGGGGAGCTGTTTTTT.

V gene TRBV24-1 combines with J gene TRBJ2-1; D ambiguous. V was cut by 5 bases and J by 2 bases, with 6 bases left in between. The CDR3 is made up of 13 amino acids. The germline V gene encodes CDR1 KGHDR and CDR2 SFDVKD. The CDR3 here is CATSVQAYNEQFF. The CDR3 DNA follows: TGTGCCACCAGTGTTCAAGCCTACAATGAGCAGTTCTTC.

This clonotype was detected ten times or more. CDR3 region: CASRFGLAGNYEQYF. CDR3 DNA sequence: TGCGCCAGCAGGTTCGGACTAGCGGGGAACTACGAGCAGTACTTC. The chain joins TRBV5-1 to TRBJ2-7; 12 positions match TRBD2. Per the germline V gene, CDR1 is SGHRS and CDR2 is YFSETQ. J lost 3 bases, V lost 5 bases, and 6 bases had no gene match. This CDR3 is built from 15 residues. Filled out from reference TRBV5-1 and TRBJ2-7, the complete variable domain reads KAGVTQTPRYLIKTRGQQVTLSCSPISGHRSVSWYQQTPGQGLQFLFEYFSETQRNKGNFPGRFSGRQFSNSRSEMNVSTLELGDSALYLCASRFGLAGNYEQYFGPGTRLTVT.

This chain connects TRBV9 to TRBJ2-5, with a possible D match to TRBD1 (6 bases). The CDR3 extends over 15 amino acids. CDR1 SGDLS and CDR2 YYNGEE come from the germline V gene. V lost 1 base and J 4 bases, leaving 14 bases between the germline ends. The CDR3 reads CASSVMAGVGETQYF. The CDR3 DNA reads TGTGCCAGCAGCGTAATGGCAGGGGTGGGAGAGACCCAGTACTTC.

This clonotype was counted many times. The V and J genes are TRBV4-2 and TRBJ2-3; TRBD2 aligns across 13 bases. This CDR3 comprises 16 residues. V shed 2 bases, J shed 6 bases, and the junction held 5 bases outside the gene matches. Germline V lookup: CDR1 LGHNA, CDR2 YNFKEQ. The CDR3 DNA reads as TGTGCCAGCAGCCAACTCACTAGCGGGAGGGCTGATACGCAGTATTTT. This codes for CASSQLTSGRADTQYF.

This rearrangement joins TRBV11-1 to TRBJ2-6; 10 nucleotides align to TRBD1. Trimming cost V 6 bases and J 1 base; bases outside gene matches: 9. The CDR3 is made up of 18 amino acids. Looked up from germline, CDR1 is SGHAT and CDR2 is FQDESV (reference sequence). The CDR3 DNA reads as TGTGCCAGCAGTAAAGGGACAGGGGTTCTTTCTGGGGCCAACGTCCTGACTTTC. This gives the protein CASSKGTGVLSGANVLTF.

This clonotype appeared a single time. V is TRBV12-3 or TRBV12-4 and J is TRBJ2-5, with D perhaps TRBD1 (6 bases). Trimming cost V 2 bases and J 4 bases, with 14 bases left between them. The CDR3 totals 15 residues. The CDR3 DNA reads TGTGCCAGCAGTTTATGGGGACGAGGGGGAGAGACCCAGTACTTC. Amino acids: CASSLWGRGGETQYF.

The chain recombines TRBV11-2 with TRBJ2-7; D unresolved. CDR1 SGHAT and CDR2 FQNNGV come from the germline V gene. The germline V and J ends were trimmed by 1 base and 6 bases, with 10 bases remaining between them. This CDR3 is 13 amino acids long. Here the CDR3 DNA reads TGTGCCAGCAGCTTAGGGTATTCGGGCGAGCAGTACTTC. Amino acids: CASSLGYSGEQYF. Complete variable domain (other parts from reference TRBV11-2 and TRBJ2-7): EAGVAQSPRYKIIEKRQSVAFWCNPISGHATLYWYQQILGQGPKLLIQFQNNGVVDDSQLPKDRFSAERLKGVDSTLKIQPAKLEDSAVYLCASSLGYSGEQYFGPGTRLTVT.

This rearrangement joins TRBV19 to TRBJ2-1, with TRBD2 matching 8 bases. V gave up 6 bases and J gave up 5 bases; unmatched junction bases: 3. Germline CDR1 is LNHDA and CDR2 is SQIVND (reference sequence). This CDR3 has 13 amino acids. CDR3 sequence (DNA): TGTGCCAGTAGCGGGAGGGCCGACAATGAGCAGTTCTTC. This sequence encodes CASSGRADNEQFF.

The rearrangement links TRBV28 to TRBJ2-3; either TRBD1 or TRBD2 may fit D (5 bases each). The germline V gene has CDR1 MDHEN and CDR2 SYDVKM. Trimming stripped 7 bases from V and 1 base from J, with 15 bases between. This CDR3 contains 15 residues. CDR3 DNA sequence: TGTGCCAGCACCCAGAGGGCAGGGCGCACAGATACGCAGTATTTT. Protein sequence: CASTQRAGRTDTQYF.

This clonotype came up a few times. This chain uses TRBV4-1 with TRBJ2-5, with 11 nucleotides matching TRBD1. After removal of 4 bases from V and 2 bases from J, the junction contained 9 bases not matched to a gene. This CDR3 has 17 amino acids. Germline V gives CDR1 MGHRA, CDR2 YSYEKL. Written as DNA, the CDR3 is TGCGCCAGCAGCCCCCGAACCCGGGACAGGGGGCAAGAGACCCAGTACTTC. Amino acids: CASSPRTRDRGQETQYF.

The chain has TRBV5-5 and TRBJ2-7; D is unclear. The germline V gene has CDR1 SGHKS and CDR2 YYEKEE (reference sequence). CDR3 size: 14 residues. Between the trimmed V and J ends, which lost 0 bases and 2 bases, there was a span of 9 bases. CDR3 sequence reads: CASSLERPPYEQYF. DNA of the CDR3: TGTGCCAGCAGCTTGGAAAGGCCCCCCTACGAGCAGTACTTC. Complete variable domain (other parts from reference TRBV5-5 and TRBJ2-7): DAGVTQSPTHLIKTRGQQVTLRCSPISGHKSVSWYQQVLGQGPQFIFQYYEKEERGRGNFPDRFSARQFPNYSSELNVNALLLGDSALYLCASSLERPPYEQYFGPGTRLTVT.

This clonotype turned up a few times. The chain links TRBV5-1 to TRBJ2-7; the D is unclear. Germline CDR1 reads SGHRS; CDR2 reads YFSETQ. The CDR3 is made up of 15 amino acids. The ends were cut back, 0 bases at V and 0 bases at J, with 10 bases in the middle. Here the CDR3 reads CASSLGGWDSYEQYF. The CDR3 nucleotides read TGCGCCAGCAGCTTGGGCGGCTGGGACTCCTACGAGCAGTACTTC.

V is TRBV20-1 and J is TRBJ2-7; D possibly corresponds to TRBD2 (6 bases). The CDR3 length is 14 residues. Per germline, CDR1 DFQATT and CDR2 SNEGSKA (reference sequence). The germline V and J ends were trimmed by 0 bases and 5 bases, with 14 bases remaining between them. In DNA, the CDR3 is TGCAGTGCTAGAGATTTGGCGGGACTCAACGAGCAGTACTTC. Its protein is CSARDLAGLNEQYF.

This clonotype was observed a few times. The gene calls are TRBV11-2 and TRBJ2-1; TRBD2 aligns across 12 bases. The CDR3 is 21 residues long. The germline gives CDR1 SGHAT, CDR2 FQNNGV. Trimming took 5 bases from V and 1 from J; bases not matched to a gene: 18. CDR3 DNA sequence: TGTGCCAGCAGCCCCTTCGCCCGGACTAGCGGGACCCCTCGGTCCTACAATGAGCAGTTCTTC. Translated: CASSPFARTSGTPRSYNEQFF.

The CDR3 loop reads CASSLGDRVHGQFF. CDR3 bases: TGTGCCAGCAGCTTGGGAGACAGGGTTCATGGGCAGTTCTTC. This rearrangement joins TRBV5-5 to TRBJ2-1, with 7 bases lining up with TRBD1. In germline, CDR1 is SGHKS, CDR2 YYEKEE (reference sequence). J was trimmed by 12 bases and V by 0 bases; bases with no gene match: 9. This CDR3 is 14 amino acids long.

In this sample, this clonotype turned up many times. The rearrangement links TRBV4-3 to TRBJ2-3, with 13 bases identical to TRBD2. In germline, CDR1 is LGHNA, CDR2 YSLEER. Trimming at V came to 0 bases and at J to 0 bases, leaving 9 bases not matched to a gene. This CDR3 spans 20 amino acids. Here the CDR3 DNA reads TGCGCCAGCAGCCAAGATTTAGCGACTAGCGGGAGGACTAGCACAGATACGCAGTATTTT. This codes for CASSQDLATSGRTSTDTQYF.

This chain links TRBV7-9 with TRBJ2-1; 7 bases line up with TRBD1. The germline V gene has CDR1 SEHNR and CDR2 FQNEAQ (reference sequence). The trim removed 5 bases at V and 8 bases at J, leaving 12 bases unmatched. The CDR3 has 15 amino acids. The CDR3 protein is CASSLRTGSHHEQFF. CDR3 in DNA: TGTGCCAGCAGCCTAAGGACAGGTAGCCACCATGAGCAGTTCTTC. The whole variable domain, remainder taken from reference TRBV7-9 and TRBJ2-1, is DTGVSQNPRHKITKRGQNVTFRCDPISEHNRLYWYRQTLGQGPEFLTYFQNEAQLEKSRLLSDRFSAERPKGSFSTLEIQRTEQGDSAMYLCASSLRTGSHHEQFFGPGTRLTVL.

This sequence joins TRBV6-2 or TRBV6-3 and TRBJ1-5, with 8 nucleotides matching TRBD1. CDR3 length: 15 residues. Germline values: CDR1 MNHEY, CDR2 SVGEGT. The V gene end was trimmed by 4 bases and the J gene end by 1 base; junction bases not matched to a gene: 3. The CDR3 DNA is TGTGCCAGCAGTTGGGGACAGGTCAGCAATCAGCCCCAGCATTTT. Translating it yields CASSWGQVSNQPQHF.

The chain carries TRBV6-1 and TRBJ2-1; perhaps D is TRBD1 or TRBD2 (5 bases each). CDR3 length: 15 amino acids. V lost 2 bases to trimming and J lost 7 bases, with 15 bases between them. Germline CDR1 MNHNS, CDR2 SASEGT. CDR3 sequence reads: CASSEHPAGRNEQFF. The CDR3 DNA follows: TGTGCCAGCAGTGAACACCCCGCAGGGAGAAATGAGCAGTTCTTC.

The rearrangement links TRBV5-1 to TRBJ2-2; possible D gene TRBD2, 6 bases. The V gene lost 4 bases and the J gene lost 5 bases, with 12 bases spanning the gap. CDR3 length equals 14 residues. The V gene's germline CDR1 is SGHRS and CDR2 YFSETQ. The CDR3 protein is CASSPGTPTGELFF. For the CDR3, the DNA is TGCGCCAGCAGCCCCGGGACTCCGACCGGGGAGCTGTTTTTT.

This clonotype occurred many times. CDR3 nucleotides: TGTGCCAGCAGCTCAACGCAGGCGGGCACAGATACGCAGTATTTT. This sequence encodes CASSSTQAGTDTQYF. V is TRBV5-6 and J is TRBJ2-3, with D unresolved. The CDR3 has 15 residues. Trimming stripped 3 bases from V and 1 base from J, with 12 bases between. Germline CDR1 reads SGHDT; CDR2 reads YYEEEE.